The rows below give T cell receptor beta chains drawn from one sample of a study of cytomegalovirus exposure and HLA in healthy donors. The method was immunoSEQ multiplex PCR; TCRdb's version includes in-frame clones alone and lacks a portion of them. The sample contains around 200,000 clones, approximately 86% of which appear only once. The sequenced sample was PBMCs. The receptors stem from a woman under 30 in good health and CMV-seronegative. Each CDR3 is given with its conserved first and last residue. D genes are given only for firm matches. Expanded clones are given a class, and other clones once, few, many or no size at all.

cdr3_aa cdr3_nt j_call clone_size v_call d_call cdr3_length
CASRQNWNTGELFF TGCGCCAGCAGACAGAACTGGAACACCGGGGAGCTGTTTTTT TRBJ2-2 - TRBV5-1 - 14
CASSAPAGGRDTQYF TGTGCCAGCAGCGCCCCAGCGGGAGGGAGAGATACGCAGTATTTT TRBJ2-3 - TRBV7-8 TRBD2 15
CASSLPTSGRFNSYEQYF TGTGCCAGCAGCTTACCGACTAGCGGGAGGTTCAACTCCTACGAGCAGTACTTC TRBJ2-7 - TRBV5-8 TRBD2 18
CASSQDLSGTGGNYEQYF TGCGCCAGCAGCCAAGATTTATCGGGTACAGGGGGCAACTACGAGCAGTACTTC TRBJ2-7 once TRBV4-3 TRBD1 18
CASSRTGGSSEAFF TGCGCCAGCTCTCGGACAGGGGGTTCATCTGAAGCTTTCTTT TRBJ1-1 - TRBV5-1 TRBD1 14
CASSPSGRETQYF TGTGCCAGCAGCCCCTCCGGGAGGGAGACCCAGTACTTC TRBJ2-5 - TRBV7-9 TRBD2 13
CASSVGASRGQETQYF TGTGCCAGCAGCGTAGGTGCCTCCAGGGGCCAAGAGACCCAGTACTTC TRBJ2-5 once TRBV9 - 16
CSAMTGTSGNTIYF TGCAGCGCCATGACAGGGACCTCTGGAAACACCATATATTTT TRBJ1-3 - TRBV29-1 TRBD1 14
CASSLASGRTNEQFF TGTGCCAGCAGCTTAGCGAGCGGGAGGACTAATGAGCAGTTCTTC TRBJ2-1 - TRBV11-1 TRBD2 15
CASSLEGRWPYEQYF TGTGCCAGCAGCTTGGAGGGGAGGTGGCCCTACGAGCAGTACTTC TRBJ2-7 - TRBV5-5 - 15
CASSETGADEQFF TGCGCCAGCAGCGAAACAGGGGCTGATGAGCAGTTCTTC TRBJ2-1 few TRBV4-1 TRBD1 13
CASSPGGHGYTF TGTGCCAGCAGCCCGGGAGGGCATGGCTACACCTTC TRBJ1-2 - TRBV2 - 12
CASSQDREAGVLETQYF TGCGCCAGCAGCCAAGATCGTGAAGCGGGAGTTTTAGAGACCCAGTACTTC TRBJ2-5 - TRBV4-1 TRBD2 17
CASSLGDRGYEQYF TGTGCCAGCAGCTTAGGGGACAGGGGCTACGAGCAGTACTTC TRBJ2-7 - TRBV28 TRBD1 14
CASSPGQTQETQYF TGTGCCAGCTCACCGGGACAGACACAAGAGACCCAGTACTTC TRBJ2-5 - TRBV18 TRBD1 14
CASSSDRGWETQYF TGTGCCAGCAGCTCCGACAGGGGTTGGGAGACCCAGTACTTC TRBJ2-5 once TRBV6-1 TRBD1 14
CASSGAGIYEQYF TGTGCCAGCAGCGGAGCGGGGATCTACGAGCAGTACTTC TRBJ2-7 - TRBV2 TRBD2 13
CASSLAGGFNEQYF TGTGCCAGCAGCCTAGCGGGAGGTTTTAACGAGCAGTACTTC TRBJ2-7 - TRBV7-8 TRBD2 14
CASSLRAGGYGYTF TGTGCCAGCAGCTTGCGTGCAGGGGGTTATGGCTACACCTTC TRBJ1-2 few TRBV5-4 TRBD1 14
CAIRAGNRDTGELFF TGTGCCATCAGGGCAGGGAACCGGGACACCGGGGAGCTGTTTTTT TRBJ2-2 few TRBV10-3 - 15
CASSSAQGSEAFF TGTGCCAGCAGCTCGGCCCAGGGGAGTGAAGCTTTCTTT TRBJ1-1 - TRBV7-9 - 13
CASSLEGGGDIQYF TGTGCCAGCAGCTTAGAGGGGGGAGGGGACATTCAGTACTTC TRBJ2-4 - TRBV11-1 - 14
CASSNNRVHSNEQFF TGTGCCAGCAGTAATAACAGGGTTCATTCCAATGAGCAGTTCTTC TRBJ2-1 - TRBV27 - 15
CASSHSRDSVSGNTIYF TGTGCCAGCAGCCATTCAAGGGACAGCGTCTCTGGAAACACCATATATTTT TRBJ1-3 - TRBV9 TRBD1 17
CASSDDRGTLYEQYF TGTGCCAGCAGCGACGACAGGGGGACCCTCTACGAGCAGTACTTC TRBJ2-7 - TRBV28 TRBD1 15
CASSLVGDSLFYGYTF TGTGCCAGCAGCTTAGTAGGTGACAGCCTATTCTATGGCTACACCTTC TRBJ1-2 few TRBV7-8 - 16
CASSPGRGVYNEQFF TGTGCCAGCAGCCCCGGGAGAGGCGTCTACAATGAGCAGTTCTTC TRBJ2-1 - TRBV14 - 15
CASRKKRDWETQYF TGTGCCAGCAGAAAAAAGCGGGATTGGGAGACCCAGTACTTC TRBJ2-5 once TRBV27 TRBD2 14
CASSLTGENEQFF TGTGCCAGCAGCCTGACAGGGGAAAATGAGCAGTTCTTC TRBJ2-1 - TRBV6-1 TRBD1 13
CARSLDETGSTGNTIYF TGTGCCAGAAGCTTGGATGAGACGGGTTCGACTGGAAACACCATATATTTT TRBJ1-3 - TRBV5-3 - 17
CAWSVGQGNTEAFF TGTGCCTGGAGTGTAGGGCAGGGGAACACTGAAGCTTTCTTT TRBJ1-1 - TRBV30 - 14
CASSLPGGANSGNTIYF TGTGCCAGCAGTCTCCCCGGGGGGGCTAACTCTGGAAACACCATATATTTT TRBJ1-3 - TRBV28 - 17
CATLDRGGGEQFF TGTGCCACCCTGGACAGGGGCGGGGGTGAGCAGTTCTTC TRBJ2-1 - TRBV6-1 TRBD1 13
CASSLGGWGLDGYTF TGTGCCAGCAGCTTAGGAGGGTGGGGTCTGGACGGCTACACCTTC TRBJ1-2 - TRBV11-2 - 15
CASSLAWREGGNEQFF TGTGCCAGCAGCTTAGCGTGGCGGGAGGGTGGAAATGAGCAGTTCTTC TRBJ2-1 - TRBV7-9 TRBD2 16
CASSPGTTQREKLFF TGCGCCAGCAGCCCCGGGACAACGCAACGGGAAAAACTGTTTTTT TRBJ1-4 - TRBV4-1 - 15
CASNTDRTSYEQYF TGTGCCAGCAACACGGACAGGACCTCCTACGAGCAGTACTTC TRBJ2-7 few TRBV28 TRBD1 14
CASTPGVNTEAFF TGTGCCAGCACCCCGGGGGTTAACACTGAAGCTTTCTTT TRBJ1-1 once TRBV28 - 13
CASSTDRGIQETQYF TGTGCCAGTAGTACCGACAGGGGGATCCAAGAGACCCAGTACTTC TRBJ2-5 - TRBV19 TRBD1 15
CASSLVQVSGELFF TGCGCCAGCAGCTTGGTCCAGGTATCCGGGGAGCTGTTTTTT TRBJ2-2 - TRBV5-1 - 14
CASSLVLVPGEQYF TGTGCCAGCAGCTTAGTTCTAGTCCCGGGTGAGCAGTACTTC TRBJ2-7 few TRBV7-9 - 14
CASSQGRESYEQYF TGCGCCAGCAGCCAAGGGCGGGAGTCTTACGAGCAGTACTTC TRBJ2-7 few TRBV4-1 TRBD2 14